The 10 T cell receptor beta chains given below trace back to one sample, sequenced in a study of blood T cell repertoires in COVID-19. Profiled with immunoSEQ multiplex PCR; TCRdb holds only in-frame clones, not every one. This table has over 200,000 clones, 80% to 90% appearing once. Sequencing input: PBMCs or T cells enriched from blood (not recorded which). These receptors were obtained from a man between 18 and 29 years old with acute COVID-19.

The chain has TRBV5-1 and TRBJ1-1, with 8 bases lining up with TRBD1. Germline CDR1 is SGHRS and CDR2 is YFSETQ. This CDR3 is built from 14 residues. V gave up 4 bases and J gave up 3 bases; unmatched junction bases: 5. CDR3 bases: TGCGCCAGCAGCACGGACAGGGATGACACTGAAGCTTTCTTT. It codes for CASSTDRDDTEAFF.

J is TRBJ2-7 and V is TRBV2; the D gene is possibly TRBD1 (7 bases). The CDR3 is made up of 14 amino acids. Germline V gene data show CDR1 as SNHLY and CDR2 as FYNNEI. Trimming took 8 bases from V and 1 from J, leaving 15 bases between them. The chain's CDR3 is CASAAEGQSYEQYF. The CDR3 coding sequence is TGTGCCAGCGCTGCGGAGGGACAGTCCTACGAGCAGTACTTC.

The chain is built from TRBV23-1 and TRBJ1-5; tentatively, D is TRBD1 (5 bases). TRBV23-1 is an ORF; its function is uncertain. This CDR3 has 16 residues. V dropped 3 bases and J dropped 5 bases, with 17 bases sitting between them. As DNA, the CDR3 is TGCGCCAGCAGTCAGGAGCCGGGGGAGGGGTATCAGCCCCAGCATTTT. It yields the protein CASSQEPGEGYQPQHF.

V and J are TRBV19 and TRBJ1-4; D unclear. This CDR3 spans 16 amino acids. Germline CDR1 and CDR2: LNHDA and SQIVND (reference sequence). Between the trimmed V and J ends, which lost 5 bases and 6 bases, there was a span of 19 bases. This CDR3 reads CASSPRPRQPDEKLFF. In DNA form, the CDR3 reads TGTGCCAGTAGTCCGAGGCCCCGTCAACCCGATGAAAAACTGTTTTTT. Combining the CDR3 with reference TRBV19 and TRBJ1-4 gives the whole variable domain DGGITQSPKYLFRKEGQNVTLSCEQNLNHDAMYWYRQDPGQGLRLIYYSQIVNDFQKGDIAEGYSVSREKKESFPLTVTSAQKNPTAFYLCASSPRPRQPDEKLFFGSGTQLSVL.

The chain employs TRBV28 and TRBJ2-7; 10 bases align to TRBD1. The V and J ends lost 8 bases and 3 bases, in that order; junction bases with no gene match: 7. The germline V gene encodes CDR1 MDHEN and CDR2 SYDVKM. This CDR3 is built from 14 residues. CDR3 amino acids: CASGGQGPFYEQYF. The CDR3 DNA is TGTGCCAGCGGGGGACAGGGGCCTTTCTACGAGCAGTACTTC.

The genes are TRBV19 and TRBJ2-7; 8 bases are shared with TRBD1. Germline trimming cut 9 bases from V and 6 bases from J; bases unmatched to any gene: 7. The CDR3 consists of 12 residues. The germline CDR1 and CDR2 sequences are LNHDA and SQIVND (reference sequence). CDR3 nucleotide sequence: TGTGCCAGCAGGCAGGGGGCATCCGAGCAGTACTTC. Translating it yields CASRQGASEQYF.

This chain uses TRBV4-1 with TRBJ2-3, with 7 bases aligning to TRBD1. The CDR3 spans 14 residues. CDR1 is MGHRA and CDR2 is YSYEKL in the germline V gene. Germline trimming cut 3 bases from V and 10 bases from J; bases unmatched to any gene: 10. CDR3 in DNA: TGCGCCAGCAGCCAGGGGCTCGGACAGGCGGCGCAGTATTTT. It codes for CASSQGLGQAAQYF.

The chain carries TRBV5-4 and TRBJ2-3, with 8 nucleotides matching TRBD1. The CDR3 is 15 residues long. J was trimmed by 4 bases and V by 3 bases; bases with no gene match: 7. Germline V gene lookup returns CDR1 SGHNT and CDR2 YYREEE (reference sequence). As DNA, the CDR3 is TGTGCCAGCAGCTGGGTGGACAGGGCGGCAGATACGCAGTATTTT. Translation: CASSWVDRAADTQYF.

The chain joins TRBV7-9 to TRBJ2-7, with D possibly being TRBD1 (5 bases). Germline V gene data show CDR1 as SEHNR and CDR2 as FQNEAQ (reference sequence). This CDR3 spans 14 amino acids. Trimming left V 4 bases short and J 2 bases short, with 12 bases between. CDR3: CASSSQQETYEQYF. In DNA form, the CDR3 reads TGTGCCAGCAGCTCGCAACAGGAAACCTACGAGCAGTACTTC.

This sequence joins TRBV4-1 and TRBJ1-5; 8 nucleotides align to TRBD1. The CDR3 has 14 residues. After removal of 5 bases from V and 6 bases from J, the junction contained 6 bases not matched to a gene. CDR1 MGHRA and CDR2 YSYEKL come from the germline V gene. The CDR3: CASSATGVGQPQHF. CDR3 bases: TGCGCCAGCAGCGCGACAGGGGTCGGTCAGCCCCAGCATTTT.